Shown below are 31 T cell receptor beta chains from a single sample sequenced in a study of T-cell reconstitution after alpha-beta-depleted transplantation in children. TCRbeta library construction was performed incorporating unique molecular identifiers. One entry per CDR3 protein results from TCRdb running MiXCR on the PCR reads. The repertoire holds 400,000 to 450,000 distinct CDR3 sequences, over 40% seen once, with approximately 25% in the top ten. The source was PBMCs, collected before TCRalphabeta/CD19-depleted stem cell transplant. These receptors all stem from a girl aged 2 to 9 with aplastic anemia, due to receive a stem cell transplant.

This clonotype was observed a handful of times. The chain employs TRBV29-1 and TRBJ2-7; TRBD2 aligns across 7 bases. This CDR3 has 12 residues. Germline assignment: CDR1 SQVTM and CDR2 ANQGSEA. The J segment lost 2 bases and the V segment lost 2 bases, leaving 0 bases of the junction unmatched. The CDR3 sequence is CSVELAAYEQYF. For the CDR3, the DNA is TGCAGCGTTGAACTAGCGGCCTACGAGCAGTACTTC.

This clonotype was seen only a few times. The chain employs TRBV30 and TRBJ1-2; D not resolved. The CDR3 totals 13 residues. Trimming pared 2 bases from V and 4 bases from J, leaving 11 bases between. Germline CDR1 and CDR2: GTSNPN and SVGIG (reference sequence). The CDR3 coding sequence is TGTGCCTGGAGTTTTGGTTGGGGCTATGGCTACACCTTC. It codes for CAWSFGWGYGYTF.

This clonotype was counted ten times or more. The rearrangement uses TRBV12-3 or TRBV12-4 and TRBJ2-2; 9 nucleotides line up with TRBD1. Trimming took 6 bases from V and 1 from J; bases not matched to a gene: 0. The CDR3 sequence is 14 residues long. CDR3 amino acids: CASRGQGNTGELFF. The CDR3 DNA sequence: TGTGCCAGCAGGGGACAGGGGAACACCGGGGAGCTGTTTTTT.

This clonotype was detected only once. J is TRBJ1-5 and V is TRBV28; TRBD1 might be the D (6 bases). The germline gives CDR1 MDHEN, CDR2 SYDVKM. The CDR3 runs 14 residues. The V gene lost 9 bases and the J gene lost 10 bases, with 22 bases spanning the gap. CDR3 coding DNA: TGTGCCAGTTTGCGAGCGGGACAAGGCAAACCCCAGCATTTT. This gives the protein CASLRAGQGKPQHF.

This clonotype has a handful of counts. V and J are TRBV5-1 and TRBJ1-1, with 9 bases lining up with TRBD1. CDR1 is SGHRS and CDR2 is YFSETQ in the germline V gene. The CDR3 runs 14 residues. V gave up 2 bases and J gave up 4 bases; unmatched junction bases: 3. The CDR3 DNA is TGCGCCAGCAGCTTCCTGACAGGGGGCACTGAAGCTTTCTTT. It yields the protein CASSFLTGGTEAFF.

The V and J genes are TRBV7-2 and TRBJ2-5; D call uncertain. Germline assignment: CDR1 SGHTA and CDR2 FQGNSA. The germline V and J ends were trimmed by 5 bases and 7 bases, with 11 bases remaining between them. This CDR3 has 12 amino acids. CDR3 loop: CASSVRWGTQYF. The CDR3 region has the DNA TGTGCCAGCAGCGTAAGATGGGGGACCCAGTACTTC.

This clonotype was recorded only once. V and J are TRBV20-1 and TRBJ1-1, with 8 bases fitting TRBD1. J was trimmed by 1 base and V by 0 bases; bases with no gene match: 13. CDR3 length: 18 amino acids. CDR1 is DFQATT and CDR2 is SNEGSKA in the germline V gene (reference sequence). In nucleotides, the CDR3 is TGCAGTGCTAGAGATCCCCTCCAACCGGACAGGGCGAACACTGAAGCTTTCTTT. This codes for CSARDPLQPDRANTEAFF.

The chain employs TRBV20-1 and TRBJ2-1; TRBD2 agrees at 8 bases. The CDR3 has 16 residues. CDR1 is DFQATT, CDR2 SNEGSKA, per germline (reference sequence). J was trimmed by 8 bases and V by 2 bases; bases with no gene match: 14. The chain's CDR3 is CSARTGRRAGVYEQFF. Written as DNA, the CDR3 is TGCAGTGCTAGAACCGGGAGGAGAGCGGGGGTCTATGAGCAGTTCTTC.

This sequence joins TRBV5-1 and TRBJ2-1; 10 nucleotides line up with TRBD2. The CDR3 is 16 amino acids. V lost 0 bases to trimming and J lost 7 bases; unmatched junction nucleotides: 7. Looked up from germline, CDR1 is SGHRS and CDR2 is YFSETQ. The CDR3 sequence: CASSLESGRGGNEQFF. The CDR3 region has the DNA TGCGCCAGCAGCTTGGAGAGCGGGAGGGGGGGGAATGAGCAGTTCTTC. Variable domain in full (rest from reference TRBV5-1 and TRBJ2-1): KAGVTQTPRYLIKTRGQQVTLSCSPISGHRSVSWYQQTPGQGLQFLFEYFSETQRNKGNFPGRFSGRQFSNSRSEMNVSTLELGDSALYLCASSLESGRGGNEQFFGPGTRLTVL.

At least ten counts were recorded for this clonotype. The chain couples TRBV29-1 to TRBJ2-2; D is unclear. Germline assignment: CDR1 SQVTM and CDR2 ANQGSEA. Trimming took off 3 bases at V and 5 bases at J, with 7 bases between the two ends. This CDR3 is 12 amino acids long. The DNA of the CDR3 is TGCAGCGTTGATAAGGGAACCGGGGAGCTGTTTTTT. Its translation is CSVDKGTGELFF.

The chain carries TRBV28 and TRBJ1-5, with 8 bases that match TRBD1. The junction had 2 bases not matched to a gene; V was cut back by 4 bases and J by 0 bases. Germline assignment: CDR1 MDHEN and CDR2 SYDVKM. The CDR3 has 15 amino acids. CDR3: CASSSGTGSNQPQHF. CDR3 DNA sequence: TGTGCCAGCAGTTCGGGGACAGGTAGCAATCAGCCCCAGCATTTT.

This clonotype was recorded a few times. The chain links TRBV12-3 or TRBV12-4 to TRBJ2-3; tentative D call: TRBD2 (6 bases). V lost 6 bases, J lost 6 bases, and 10 bases lay in between. The CDR3 runs to 12 residues. The CDR3 is CASRIGGDTQYF. Written as DNA, the CDR3 is TGTGCCAGCAGGATTGGGGGGGATACGCAGTATTTT.

The CDR3 loop reads CASSLGGFKSNQPQHF. The CDR3 DNA reads TGCGCCAGCAGCTTGGGTGGATTTAAAAGCAATCAGCCCCAGCATTTT. The chain couples TRBV5-1 to TRBJ1-5; D call uncertain. CDR3 length equals 16 residues. Trimming stripped 0 bases from V and 1 base from J, with 11 bases between. Germline lookup yields CDR1 SGHRS and CDR2 YFSETQ.

V usage is TRBV20-1 and J usage is TRBJ2-2; 13 nucleotides align to TRBD2. V was pared by 1 base and J by 5 bases, with 1 base of the junction left unmatched. CDR1 is DFQATT and CDR2 is SNEGSKA in the germline V gene (reference sequence). The CDR3 spans 15 residues. As DNA, the CDR3 is TGCAGTGCTAGAGGACTAGCGGGAGGAACCGGGGAGCTGTTTTTT. It encodes CSARGLAGGTGELFF.

This clonotype was counted only a few times. The V call is TRBV5-1, the J call TRBJ2-6, with D possibly matching TRBD1 (5 bases). CDR3 size: 16 residues. V was trimmed by 1 base and J by 1 base, leaving 9 bases between them. The germline gives CDR1 SGHRS, CDR2 YFSETQ. CDR3 DNA: TGCGCCAGCAGCTTGCTGACAGTTTCTGGGGCCAACGTCCTGACTTTC. This codes for CASSLLTVSGANVLTF.

This clonotype appeared many times. The chain is built from TRBV9 and TRBJ1-1; tentative D call: TRBD1 (6 bases). Germline lookup yields CDR1 SGDLS and CDR2 YYNGEE. Trimming took off 4 bases at V and 5 bases at J, with 27 bases between the two ends. This CDR3 spans 18 amino acids. The CDR3 is CASSPRGGAGDAGTEAFF. The CDR3 nucleotides read TGTGCCAGCAGCCCACGGGGGGGGGCAGGGGATGCGGGAACTGAAGCTTTCTTT.

The chain joins TRBV6-5 to TRBJ2-1; D not certain. There are 14 residues in the CDR3. CDR1 and CDR2 from the germline V gene are MNHEY and SVGAGI. V lost 0 bases and J lost 9, with 12 bases in between. The chain's CDR3 is CASSYSLRYSEQFF. The CDR3 DNA reads TGTGCCAGCAGTTACTCGCTCAGGTATAGTGAGCAGTTCTTC.

The gene calls are TRBV3-1 and TRBJ2-7; D could derive from TRBD1 or TRBD2 (5 bases each). The CDR3 is made up of 18 amino acids. Germline values: CDR1 LGHDT, CDR2 YNNKEL (reference sequence). Between the trimmed V and J ends, which lost 0 bases and 7 bases, there was a span of 25 bases. CDR3 DNA sequence: TGTGCCAGCAGCCAAGATCTGAATTGGAAGGGACCACGAGGAGAGCAGTACTTC. It specifies CASSQDLNWKGPRGEQYF.

This clonotype was counted a few times. The CDR3 here is CASSLSSTITDTQYF. CDR3 coding DNA: TGTGCCAGCAGTTTAAGCTCGACAATAACAGATACGCAGTATTTT. This rearrangement joins TRBV28 to TRBJ2-3; D is unresolved. The V and J ends lost 2 bases and 3 bases respectively, with 12 bases between them. The CDR3 is 15 residues long. Germline CDR1 is MDHEN and CDR2 is SYDVKM. Looking up the rest from reference TRBV28 and TRBJ2-3 gives the full variable domain: DVKVTQSSRYLVKRTGEKVFLECVQDMDHENMFWYRQDPGLGLRLIYFSYDVKMKEKGDIPEGYSVSREKKERFSLILESASTNQTSMYLCASSLSSTITDTQYFGPGTRLTVL.

This clonotype has a handful of counts. The rearrangement joins TRBV20-1 to TRBJ2-3, with 7 bases matching TRBD2. Germline V gene sequence: CDR1 DFQATT, CDR2 SNEGSKA (reference sequence). The CDR3 runs 14 residues. V trimming: 6 bases; J trimming: 4 bases; junction bases outside the gene matches: 10. The CDR3 loop is CSARSGNAADTQYF. For the CDR3, the DNA is TGCAGTGCCCGAAGCGGGAACGCTGCAGATACGCAGTATTTT.

The V call is TRBV6-5, the J call TRBJ2-4; the match to TRBD2 covers 14 bases. Per the germline V gene, CDR1 is MNHEY and CDR2 is SVGAGI. The CDR3 totals 18 residues. V was pared by 0 bases and J by 4 bases, with 5 bases of the junction left unmatched. Here the CDR3 DNA reads TGTGCCAGCAGTTACTCAAGACTAGCGGGAGGGCCTAAAAACATTCAGTACTTC. It yields the protein CASSYSRLAGGPKNIQYF.

CDR3 bases: TGCAGTAGGGAGGGGCGGCAAGAGACCCAGTACTTC. Its translation: CSREGRQETQYF. The V call is TRBV20-1, the J call TRBJ2-5, with 7 bases fitting TRBD2. Per the germline V gene, CDR1 is DFQATT and CDR2 is SNEGSKA (reference sequence). The ends lost 8 bases at V and 2 bases at J; junction bases unmatched: 5. This CDR3 has 12 amino acids.

The chain uses TRBV4-1 and TRBJ2-7, with TRBD2 matching over 8 bases. CDR3 length: 17 amino acids. Per germline, CDR1 MGHRA and CDR2 YSYEKL. J was trimmed by 0 bases and V by 1 base; bases with no gene match: 8. CDR3 DNA: TGCGCCAGCAGCCAAGGGTTTAGCGGGGCGAACTCCTACGAGCAGTACTTC. Protein sequence: CASSQGFSGANSYEQYF.

This clonotype was seen ten or more times. V is TRBV20-1 and J is TRBJ2-7; a weak D match, TRBD1 (5 bases). The germline gives CDR1 DFQATT, CDR2 SNEGSKA (reference sequence). This CDR3 region has 16 residues. Trimming removed 3 bases from V and 1 base from J, with 19 bases in between. The CDR3 reads CSASPPLSTVSYEQYF. The DNA of the CDR3 is TGCAGTGCTAGCCCTCCCCTTTCGACAGTATCCTACGAGCAGTACTTC.

The genes are TRBV9 and TRBJ1-5; D gene uncertain. V lost 0 bases and J 6 bases, leaving 13 bases between the germline ends. Germline CDR1 is SGDLS and CDR2 is YYNGEE. This CDR3 is 15 amino acids long. CDR3 in DNA: TGTGCCAGCAGCGTAGTGACGGGTACGGGTCAGCCCCAGCATTTT. Protein: CASSVVTGTGQPQHF.

The rearrangement links TRBV6-5 to TRBJ1-5; tentative D call: TRBD1 (5 bases). The CDR3 extends over 15 amino acids. Germline CDR1 MNHEY, CDR2 SVGAGI. The V end lost 0 bases, the J end lost 6 bases, and 12 bases lay between the germline ends. The CDR3 loop is CASSYSGGVGQPQHF. The DNA of the CDR3 is TGTGCCAGCAGTTACTCCGGGGGGGTCGGTCAGCCCCAGCATTTT.

The gene calls are TRBV5-6 and TRBJ2-7; 8 bases are shared with TRBD2. CDR1 is SGHDT and CDR2 is YYEEEE in the germline V gene. The CDR3 runs 15 residues. The junction had 9 bases not matched to a gene; V was cut back by 5 bases and J by 2 bases. CDR3 sequence (DNA): TGTGCCAGCAGGCGGAGACTAGCGTTAACCTACGAGCAGTACTTC. It encodes CASRRRLALTYEQYF.

This clonotype was seen many times. This chain links TRBV20-1 with TRBJ2-7; D call uncertain. The length of the CDR3 is 14 residues. V dropped 2 bases and J dropped 3 bases, with 14 bases sitting between them. Per the germline V gene, CDR1 is DFQATT and CDR2 is SNEGSKA (reference sequence). For the CDR3, the DNA is TGCAGTGCTAGACCGTCTAGATCTCTCTACGAGCAGTACTTC. It codes for CSARPSRSLYEQYF.

In its sample, this clonotype was seen many times. The genes are TRBV7-9 and TRBJ2-1, with TRBD2 as a possible D gene (5 bases). There are 15 residues in the CDR3. V gave up 2 bases and J gave up 7 bases, with 15 bases separating them. Germline values: CDR1 SEHNR, CDR2 FQNEAQ (reference sequence). CDR3 coding DNA: TGTGCCAGCAGCTTAAGTGAGGCGGGCTGGAATGAGCAGTTCTTC. Translated, it gives CASSLSEAGWNEQFF.

The gene calls are TRBV20-1 and TRBJ2-7; D could derive from TRBD1 or TRBD2 (5 bases each). Per the germline V gene, CDR1 is DFQATT and CDR2 is SNEGSKA (reference sequence). The length of the CDR3 is 14 residues. CDR3 in amino acids: CSVLSGTRSYEQYF. The CDR3 DNA reads TGCAGCGTCCTTTCCGGGACGCGCTCCTACGAGCAGTACTTC.

Many counts were recorded for this clonotype. The rearrangement links TRBV4-1 to TRBJ2-2; D is undetermined. CDR3 length equals 15 residues. The V end lost 6 bases, the J end lost 4 bases, and 15 bases lay between the germline ends. Looked up from germline, CDR1 is MGHRA and CDR2 is YSYEKL. CDR3 bases: TGCGCCAGCAGTCAAAACACGGCCCTCACCGGGGAGCTGTTTTTT. Translated, it gives CASSQNTALTGELFF.